Listed here are 9 T cell receptor beta chains from one sample, sequenced in a study of shared clonotypes between healthy human individuals. Assay used: immunoSEQ multiplex PCR; TCRdb lists only in-frame clones, some missing. Here the sample spans about 680,000 clones, around 72% being singletons. The sequencing input was memory CD4+ T cells sorted from blood. This sample's subset: CD45RA-negative fraction. The source is a woman younger than 45 in good health.

To note about this clone: Additional DNA sequences in this sample encode the identical CDR3. The chain combines TRBV29-1 with TRBJ1-1, with 9 bases that match TRBD1. From germline, CDR1 is SQVTM and CDR2 ANQGSEA. Trimming took 3 bases from V and 3 from J; bases not matched to a gene: 5. The CDR3 totals 14 residues. CDR3 protein: CSVEGDRGDTEAFF. As DNA, the CDR3 is TGCAGCGTTGAGGGAGACAGGGGGGACACTGAAGCTTTCTTT.

The chain joins TRBV7-9 to TRBJ1-3; weak D call: TRBD1 (5 bases). CDR3 length equals 16 residues. The V end was cut by 3 bases, the J end by 0 bases, with 12 bases between. CDR1 and CDR2 (germline): SEHNR, FQNEAQ (reference sequence). The CDR3 DNA follows: TGTGCCAGCAGCTTCTACCGGACAAGCTCTGGAAACACCATATATTTT. Translating gives CASSFYRTSSGNTIYF.

The J gene is TRBJ2-5, the V gene TRBV19; 10 nucleotides agree with TRBD2. The CDR3 runs 16 residues. Germline trimming cut 4 bases from V and 5 bases from J; bases unmatched to any gene: 10. Germline V lookup: CDR1 LNHDA, CDR2 SQIVND (reference sequence). CDR3 loop: CASSTIWTSGGETQYF. The CDR3 DNA is TGTGCCAGTAGTACGATTTGGACTAGCGGTGGGGAGACCCAGTACTTC.

The rearrangement links TRBV7-9 to TRBJ2-3, with 13 bases that match TRBD2. Germline lookup yields CDR1 SEHNR and CDR2 FQNEAQ (reference sequence). V trimming: 5 bases; J trimming: 4 bases; junction bases outside the gene matches: 6. There are 16 residues in the CDR3. The CDR3 DNA follows: TGTGCCAGCAGCCTCTGGACTAGCGGGAGCCCAGATACGCAGTATTTT. Its protein product is CASSLWTSGSPDTQYF.

The chain carries TRBV5-6 and TRBJ2-5, with TRBD1 as a possible D gene (6 bases). Trimming pared 4 bases from V and 2 bases from J, leaving 12 bases between. The germline V gene has CDR1 SGHDT and CDR2 YYEEEE. The CDR3 totals 14 residues. The CDR3 loop reads CASSHRTAQETQYF. The CDR3 DNA follows: TGTGCCAGCAGCCACAGGACAGCGCAAGAGACCCAGTACTTC.

The rearrangement links TRBV23-1 to TRBJ2-5; D might be TRBD1 (6 bases). TRBV23-1 is an open reading frame, and its role is uncertain. This CDR3 has 16 amino acids. The V end lost 0 bases, the J end lost 1 base, and 12 bases lay between the germline ends. The CDR3 region is CASSQSGQQAQETQYF. The CDR3 nucleotides read TGCGCCAGCAGTCAATCCGGACAGCAGGCCCAAGAGACCCAGTACTTC.

Only one count was recorded for this clone. CDR3 DNA: TGTGCCAGCAGTGAATACACTAGCGGGAGCTCCTACGAGCAGTACTTC. Protein sequence: CASSEYTSGSSYEQYF. The V gene is TRBV25-1, the J gene TRBJ2-7; 11 bases match TRBD2. The CDR3 is 16 amino acids. The germline V gene encodes CDR1 MGHDK and CDR2 SYGVNS. V gave up 0 bases and J gave up 0 bases; unmatched junction bases: 1.

This clone was observed a single time. This chain uses TRBV5-1 with TRBJ2-5; 13 nucleotides match TRBD2. The CDR3 is 15 amino acids. In germline, CDR1 is SGHRS, CDR2 YFSETQ. With 4 bases clipped from V and 4 bases from J, the junction kept 4 bases outside the gene matches. The CDR3 protein is CASSGGLAGVETQYF. CDR3 nucleotide sequence: TGCGCCAGCAGCGGTGGACTAGCGGGAGTAGAGACCCAGTACTTC.

This clone was observed a single time. V usage is TRBV9 and J usage is TRBJ2-3; D uncertain. V lost 3 bases to trimming and J lost 4 bases, with 9 bases between them. Germline CDR1 and CDR2: SGDLS and YYNGEE. The CDR3 extends over 13 amino acids. The CDR3 nucleotides are TGTGCCAGCAGCGCGCCCGGAGCAGATACGCAGTATTTT. This codes for CASSAPGADTQYF.